The clone carrying this T cell receptor beta chain was detected once. Its specificity is not known. Germline V gene sequence: CDR1 LNHNV, CDR2 YYDKDF (reference sequence). The CDR3 sequence is 15 residues long. J gave up 4 bases and V 3 bases, and 8 bases lay outside the gene matches. 60 Vbeta and 13 Jbeta primers were used in PCR. Libraries were prepared by immunoSEQ multiplex PCR; TCRdb keeps only in-frame clonotypes and omits some of them. The sample yields roughly 230,000 clones, about three quarters seen once. This sample was taken from a study of cytomegalovirus exposure and HLA in healthy donors. The overall study: One earlier analysis, a look at 150 million to 200 million T cells, found around 110 million unique TCR beta sequences. Points from the study as a whole: HLA alleles were associated with roughly 17,000 TCR beta sequences in a later analysis at 0.05 false discovery rate. Per a prior analysis, the majority of TCR beta V segments were productive roughly 90% or roughly 30% of the time.

There were likely unrecorded immune exposures, though donors were nominally healthy when sampled. The TCR was taken from a boy aged 5-17 years in good health and CMV-seronegative. The chain joins TRBV15 to TRBJ2-7, with 8 bases fitting TRBD1. Sequencing input: PBMCs. CDR3 sequence: CATSRDMDRDYEQYF. DNA of the CDR3: TGTGCCACCAGCAGGGATATGGACAGGGATTACGAGCAGTACTTC. Combining the CDR3 with reference TRBV15 and TRBJ2-7 gives the whole variable domain DAMVIQNPRYQVTQFGKPVTLSCSQTLNHNVMYWYQQKSSQAPKLLFHYYDKDFNNEADTPDNFQSRRPNTSFCFLDIRSPGLGDTAMYLCATSRDMDRDYEQYFGPGTRLTVT.